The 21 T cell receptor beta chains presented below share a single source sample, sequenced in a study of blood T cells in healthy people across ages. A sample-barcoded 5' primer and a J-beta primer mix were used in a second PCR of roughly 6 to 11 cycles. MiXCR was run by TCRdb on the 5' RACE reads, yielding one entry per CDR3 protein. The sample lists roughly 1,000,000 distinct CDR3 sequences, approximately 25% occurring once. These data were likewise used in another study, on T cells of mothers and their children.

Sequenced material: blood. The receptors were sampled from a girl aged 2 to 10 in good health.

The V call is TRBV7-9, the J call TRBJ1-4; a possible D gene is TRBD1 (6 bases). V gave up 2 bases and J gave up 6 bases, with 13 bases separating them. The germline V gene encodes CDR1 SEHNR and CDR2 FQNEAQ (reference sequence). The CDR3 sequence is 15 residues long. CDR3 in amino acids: CASSLFRGPDEKLFF. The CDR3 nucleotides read TGTGCCAGCAGCTTATTCAGGGGTCCGGATGAAAAACTGTTTTTT.

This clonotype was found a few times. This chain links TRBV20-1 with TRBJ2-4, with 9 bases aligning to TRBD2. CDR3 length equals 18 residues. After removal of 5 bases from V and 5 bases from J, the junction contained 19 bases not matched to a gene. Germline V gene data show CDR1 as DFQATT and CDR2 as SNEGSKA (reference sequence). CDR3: CSAETWASGASIENIQYF. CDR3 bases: TGCAGTGCTGAGACATGGGCTAGCGGGGCTTCGATCGAAAACATTCAGTACTTC.

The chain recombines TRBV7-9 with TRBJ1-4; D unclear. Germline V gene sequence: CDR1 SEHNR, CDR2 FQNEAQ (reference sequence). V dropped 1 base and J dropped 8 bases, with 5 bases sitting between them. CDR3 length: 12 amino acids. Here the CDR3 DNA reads TGTGCCAGCAGCTTAGATGTGGAAAAACTGTTTTTT. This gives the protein CASSLDVEKLFF.

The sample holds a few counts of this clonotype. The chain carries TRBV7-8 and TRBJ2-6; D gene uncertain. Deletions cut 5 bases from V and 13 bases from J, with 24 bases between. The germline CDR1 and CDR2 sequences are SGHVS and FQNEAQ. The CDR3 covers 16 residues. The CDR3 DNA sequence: TGTGCCAGCAGCCGATCCGGCATTGCAGGTGTTGTGGTCCTGACTTTC. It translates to CASSRSGIAGVVVLTF.

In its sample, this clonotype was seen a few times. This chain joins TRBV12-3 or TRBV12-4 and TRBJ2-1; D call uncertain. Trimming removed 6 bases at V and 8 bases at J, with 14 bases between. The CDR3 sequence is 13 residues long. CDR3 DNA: TGTGCCAGCAGGAGCCGCGACGGCGATGAGCAGTTCTTC. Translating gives CASRSRDGDEQFF.

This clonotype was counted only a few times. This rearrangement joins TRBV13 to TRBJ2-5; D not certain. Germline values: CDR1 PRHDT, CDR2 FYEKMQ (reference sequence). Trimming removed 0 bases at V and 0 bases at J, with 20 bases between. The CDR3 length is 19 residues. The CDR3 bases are TGTGCCAGCAGCTTAGGAGTACATCCAAGCCCTAAGTACCAAGAGACCCAGTACTTC. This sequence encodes CASSLGVHPSPKYQETQYF.

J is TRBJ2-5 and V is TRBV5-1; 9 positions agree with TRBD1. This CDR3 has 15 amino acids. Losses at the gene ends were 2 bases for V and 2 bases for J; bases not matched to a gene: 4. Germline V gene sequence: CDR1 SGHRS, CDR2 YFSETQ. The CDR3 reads CASSFPGQGQETQYF. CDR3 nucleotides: TGCGCCAGCAGCTTTCCGGGACAGGGTCAAGAGACCCAGTACTTC.

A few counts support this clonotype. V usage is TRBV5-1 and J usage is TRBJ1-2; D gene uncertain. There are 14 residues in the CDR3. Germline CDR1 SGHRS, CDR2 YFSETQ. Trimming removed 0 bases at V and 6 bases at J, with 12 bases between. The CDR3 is CASSLGSGKDGYTF. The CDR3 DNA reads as TGCGCCAGCAGCTTGGGTTCGGGAAAAGATGGCTACACCTTC.

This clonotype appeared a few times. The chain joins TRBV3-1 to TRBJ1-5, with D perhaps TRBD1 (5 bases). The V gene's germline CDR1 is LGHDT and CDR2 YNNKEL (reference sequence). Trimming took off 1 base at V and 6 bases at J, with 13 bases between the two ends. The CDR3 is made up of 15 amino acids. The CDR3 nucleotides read TGTGCCAGCAGCCAAGGGACATTCCCGGGTCAGCCCCAGCATTTT. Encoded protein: CASSQGTFPGQPQHF. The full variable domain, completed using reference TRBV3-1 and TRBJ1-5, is DTAVSQTPKYLVTQMGNDKSIKCEQNLGHDTMYWYKQDSKKFLKIMFSYNNKELIINETVPNRFSPKSPDKAHLNLHINSLELGDSAVYFCASSQGTFPGQPQHFGDGTRLSIL.

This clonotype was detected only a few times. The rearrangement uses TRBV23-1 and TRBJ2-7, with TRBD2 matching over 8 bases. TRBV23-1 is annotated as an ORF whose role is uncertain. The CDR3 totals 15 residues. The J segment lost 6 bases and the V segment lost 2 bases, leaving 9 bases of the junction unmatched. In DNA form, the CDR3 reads TGCGCCAGCAGTCAACCGGGACTAGACCTTATCGAGCAGTACTTC. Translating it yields CASSQPGLDLIEQYF.

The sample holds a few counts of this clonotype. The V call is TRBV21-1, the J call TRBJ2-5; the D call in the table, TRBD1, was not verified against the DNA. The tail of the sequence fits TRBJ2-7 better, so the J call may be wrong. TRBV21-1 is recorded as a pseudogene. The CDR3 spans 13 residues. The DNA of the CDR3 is TGTGCCAGCAGCAAAGTGGGACACTACGAGCAGTACTTC. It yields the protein CASSKVGHYEQYF.

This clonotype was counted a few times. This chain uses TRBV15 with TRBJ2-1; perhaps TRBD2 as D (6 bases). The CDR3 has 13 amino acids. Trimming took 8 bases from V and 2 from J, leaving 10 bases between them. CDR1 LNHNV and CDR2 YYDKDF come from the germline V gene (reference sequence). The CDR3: CATSGEPYNEQFF. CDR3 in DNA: TGTGCCACCTCGGGGGAGCCCTACAATGAGCAGTTCTTC.

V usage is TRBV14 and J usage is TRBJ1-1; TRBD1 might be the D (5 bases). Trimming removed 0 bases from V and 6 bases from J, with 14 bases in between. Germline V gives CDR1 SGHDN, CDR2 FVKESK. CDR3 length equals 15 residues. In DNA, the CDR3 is TGTGCCAGCAGCCAAGATGGGGACGCATCGCCTGAAGCTTTCTTT. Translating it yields CASSQDGDASPEAFF.

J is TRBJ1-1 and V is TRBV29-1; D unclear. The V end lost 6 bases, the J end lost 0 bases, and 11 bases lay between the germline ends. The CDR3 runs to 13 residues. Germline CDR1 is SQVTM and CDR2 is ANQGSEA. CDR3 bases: TGCAGCGTATTTGAGGATTTGAACACTGAAGCTTTCTTT. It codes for CSVFEDLNTEAFF.

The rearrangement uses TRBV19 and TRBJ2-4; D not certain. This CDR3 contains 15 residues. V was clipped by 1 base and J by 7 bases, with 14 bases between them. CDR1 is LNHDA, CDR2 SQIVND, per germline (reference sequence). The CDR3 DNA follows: TGTGCCAGTAGTATAGTCGGGTCAGGTTGGAACATTCAGTACTTC. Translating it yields CASSIVGSGWNIQYF.

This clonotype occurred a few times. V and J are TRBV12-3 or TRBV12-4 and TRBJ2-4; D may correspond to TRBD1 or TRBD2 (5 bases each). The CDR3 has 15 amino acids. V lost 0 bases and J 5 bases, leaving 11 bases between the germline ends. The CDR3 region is CASSLAGVRENIQYF. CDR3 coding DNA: TGTGCCAGCAGTTTAGCGGGGGTACGAGAAAACATTCAGTACTTC.

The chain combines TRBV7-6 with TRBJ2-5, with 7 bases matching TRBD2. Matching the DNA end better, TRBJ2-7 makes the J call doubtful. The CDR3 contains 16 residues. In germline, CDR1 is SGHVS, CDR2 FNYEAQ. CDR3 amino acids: CASSLPTSTLSYEQYF. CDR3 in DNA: TGTGCCAGCAGCCTCCCGACTAGCACCTTATCCTACGAGCAGTACTTC.

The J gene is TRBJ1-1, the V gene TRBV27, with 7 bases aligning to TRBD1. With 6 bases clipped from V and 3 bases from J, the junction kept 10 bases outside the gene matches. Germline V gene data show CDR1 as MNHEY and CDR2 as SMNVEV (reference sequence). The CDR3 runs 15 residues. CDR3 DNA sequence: TGTGCCAGCAGCCACGGACAGGCTGCGGACACTGAAGCTTTCTTT. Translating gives CASSHGQAADTEAFF.

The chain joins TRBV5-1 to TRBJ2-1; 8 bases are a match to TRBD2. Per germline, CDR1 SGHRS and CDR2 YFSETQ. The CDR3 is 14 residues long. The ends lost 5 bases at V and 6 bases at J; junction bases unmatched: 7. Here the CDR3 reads CASRGGRSPNEQFF. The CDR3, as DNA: TGCGCCAGCAGAGGCGGGAGGTCCCCCAATGAGCAGTTCTTC. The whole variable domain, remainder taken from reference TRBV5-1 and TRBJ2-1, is KAGVTQTPRYLIKTRGQQVTLSCSPISGHRSVSWYQQTPGQGLQFLFEYFSETQRNKGNFPGRFSGRQFSNSRSEMNVSTLELGDSALYLCASRGGRSPNEQFFGPGTRLTVL.

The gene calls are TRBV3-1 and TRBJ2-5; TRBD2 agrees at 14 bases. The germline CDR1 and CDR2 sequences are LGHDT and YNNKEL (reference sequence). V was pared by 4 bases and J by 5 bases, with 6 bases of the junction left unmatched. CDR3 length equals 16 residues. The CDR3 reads CASSPPGLAGVETQYF. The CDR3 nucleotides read TGTGCCAGCAGCCCCCCGGGACTAGCGGGAGTGGAGACCCAGTACTTC.

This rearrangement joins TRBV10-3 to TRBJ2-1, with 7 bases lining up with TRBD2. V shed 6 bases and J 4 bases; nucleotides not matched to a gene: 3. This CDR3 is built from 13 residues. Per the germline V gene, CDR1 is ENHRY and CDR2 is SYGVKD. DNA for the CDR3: TGTGCCATCAGGGGCGGGAGTTACAATGAGCAGTTCTTC. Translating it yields CAIRGGSYNEQFF.